This T cell receptor beta chain derives from a study of T cell responses to AZD1222 COVID-19 vaccine (dated by TCRdb to 2020 to 2023). As for the study more broadly: AZD1222 recipients with second doses at about 4 weeks or about 12 weeks were pooled, because spike-specific TCR depth and breadth did not differ between schedules. Trial participants were enrolled by age into 18-55, 56-69 and 70-plus year subgroups, with roughly 150, 30 and 60 TCR-sequenced participants respectively. A total of approximately 240 trial participants underwent TCR sequencing, of whom more than 200 had received two doses of AZD1222 and around 26 had received two doses of the MenACWY control vaccine.

The CDR3 regions of human TCRbeta chains were subjected to immunosequencing. The source study handled its data this way. Repertoire TCRs were matched against a reference library of SARS-CoV-2-specific TCRs generated with the MIRA antigen-specificity platform. Breadth meant the fraction of unique TCRs that were SARS-CoV-2-associated, whereas depth meant the fraction of total T cells that were SARS-CoV-2-associated. Using the MIRA data, each spike-specific TCR was mapped to the spike region that the TCR reacts to and placed in a CD4 or CD8 class. Log10-transformed breadth and depth values were compared by one-way ANOVA with Sidak's multiple comparisons tests. As stored in TCRdb, this immuneACCESS dataset retains in-frame rearrangements with V and J assigned. A fraction of the clones does not appear; measured against another copy, unresolved V genes explain less than half of the discrepancy, and the remainder lacks a known reason. Clone size and the V and J calls come from that table; the DNA yielded D and trimming. The sample records tens of thousands of clones, around 87% of which are singletons. The top ten clones comprise roughly a quarter of the sample.

The time point label of this sample denotes: baseline before first vaccination. Samples from vaccinated people were obtained from the UK trials COV001 and COV002, which included a single-blind randomized controlled phase 2/3 trial of AZD1222 (ChAdOx1 nCoV-19) in healthy adults. For TCRbeta chain sequencing, PBMC samples were collected from trial participants at day 0 and at day 28 after the second dose. What the research found in general, with its limitations: Spike-specific TCR breadth and depth rose significantly after two AZD1222 doses compared with day 0 and with MenACWY recipients. Most participants were white British and females outnumbered males, and the authors suggested that clonal diversity may have been underestimated. The 56-69-year group was small, and its depth increase did not reach significance, likely because of low power. The vaccine-associated CD4 TCRs covered the entire spike protein, and the dominant responses fell in regions 160-218 and 743-854. Conclusions about previously exposed vaccinees are limited, since just five to seven AZD1222 recipients were seropositive for SARS-CoV-2 at baseline. No day 14 peak-response samples were available, so repertoires were characterized only after the peak T cell response. Reportedly, almost half of the unique spike-specific TCRs recognized epitopes lying outside the regions that are mutated in the B.1.351 and B.1.1.7 variants.

About this clone itself: No antigen is known for it. Base qualities are missing; no much larger clone stands one base away.

The receptor was isolated from an adult in good health. The sequencing used peripheral blood, collected on day 0 of AZD1222 vaccination.

The DNA sequence reads TGTGCCATCAGTGCGGACGGGGGCACAGATACGCAGTATTTT. This encodes CAISADGGTDTQYF. The chain is encoded by TRBV10-3 joined to TRBJ2-3; TRBD2 is a weak D gene call, 5 bases matching. The cysteine opens and the phenylalanine closes a CDR3 of 14 amino acids. Only the CDR3 part of the read is kept: 42 bases, read in frame from the first base. The germline V gene encodes CDR1 ENHRY and CDR2 SYGVKD. The trim is 4 bases for V and 1 base for J, with a gap of 9 bases between the germline ends.